Given below is one T cell receptor (beta chain) in context. Its specificity is unknown. Researchers ran the PCR with 60 Vbeta and 13 Jbeta primers. Method: immunoSEQ multiplex PCR; TCRdb's copy keeps in-frame clones and lacks some. The sample includes some 48,000 clones. The V and J ends lost 4 bases and 2 bases, in that order; junction bases with no gene match: 2. CDR3 length: 15 residues. Germline CDR1 is SGHNT and CDR2 is YENEEA. This entry is derived from a study of cytomegalovirus exposure and HLA in healthy donors. Regarding the study as a whole: Earlier analysis looked at TCR beta V segments, and most were productive about 87% or about 30% of the time.

The clonotype comes from a man aged 35 to 55 in good health and CMV-seropositive. What was sequenced was PBMCs. The V call is TRBV11-3, the J call TRBJ2-5; 12 nucleotides align to TRBD2. The CDR3 loop reads CASSSGLAGQETQYF. DNA for the CDR3: TGTGCCAGCAGCTCCGGACTAGCGGGGCAAGAGACCCAGTACTTC.